The present T cell receptor beta chain was sequenced within a study of blood T cell repertoires in COVID-19. After removal of 5 bases from V and 5 bases from J, the junction contained 11 bases not matched to a gene. CDR3 length: 15 residues. Germline V CDR1 and CDR2: LNHDA, SQIVND (reference sequence). Profiling relied on immunoSEQ multiplex PCR, and the TCRdb table lists in-frame clones only, not all of them. The table has about 130,000 clones, about 88% seen once; the top ten hold around 2.5%. This sequence joins TRBV19 and TRBJ1-2, with TRBD1 identical over 7 bases. The sample taken for sequencing was PBMCs or T cells enriched from blood (not recorded which). This receptor was taken from a woman aged 45-60 years who had recovered from COVID-19. Here the CDR3 reads CASSHLGDRAYGYTF. Written as DNA, the CDR3 is TGTGCCAGTAGTCACTTGGGCGACAGGGCTTATGGCTACACCTTC.